One and the same sample provided the 27 T cell receptor beta chains below, sequenced in a study of regulatory T cells in long-lasting Graves disease (dated by TCRdb to the early 2020s). Per the publication, the time point label means: persistent/refractory GD, antithyroid drugs over 5 years with positive TRAb. For both TCR sequencing and RNA sequencing, RNA was extracted from PBMCs using TRIzol. Receptors were amplified or captured by multiplex PCR. The instrument was an Illumina HiSeq 4000. iRepertoire HTBI primers and Arm-PCR amplification of CDR3 regions were used to construct TCR beta libraries. The public reads were quality trimmed at Q25 with fastp and then assembled into clones with MiXCR by TCRdb, keeping productive beta chains. Rows with one shared CDR3 protein collapse into an entry with the most common genes and DNA. The sample records about 290,000 distinct CDR3 sequences, 20% to 25% of which are singletons. Clones ranked in the top ten supply just over 55% of the sample.

This material consisted of peripheral blood mononuclear cells (PBMCs), taken when the disease was refractory, from a patient treated with antithyroid drugs. Source of these receptors: a female donor with Graves disease.

The J gene is TRBJ2-2, the V gene TRBV11-1; the D is unclear. The CDR3 is made up of 15 amino acids. Trimming removed 5 bases at V and 8 bases at J, with 18 bases between. The V gene's germline CDR1 is SGHAT and CDR2 FQDESV (reference sequence). The CDR3 sequence is CASSSEEGRAGELFF. The CDR3 DNA reads TGTGCCAGCAGCAGCGAGGAAGGAAGGGCGGGGGAGCTGTTTTTT.

This clonotype was counted many times. V and J are TRBV6-1 and TRBJ2-5; 7 positions agree with TRBD1. The CDR3 loop spans 15 amino acids. The V gene end was trimmed by 5 bases and the J gene end by 2 bases; junction bases not matched to a gene: 8. Germline-derived CDR1 and CDR2 are MNHNS and SASEGT. The CDR3 DNA reads as TGTGCCAGCAGTCTTACAGGGGTTTGGCAAGAGACCCAGTACTTC. It codes for CASSLTGVWQETQYF.

This clonotype was observed a single time. This may be a read error, as it is one base from a much larger clone. V is TRBV2 and J is TRBJ1-6, with D maybe TRBD1 (6 bases). The J call is in doubt because the DNA end fits TRBJ1-1 better. Per the germline V gene, CDR1 is SNHLY and CDR2 is FYNNEI. There are 13 residues in the CDR3. CDR3 in DNA: TGTGCCAGCAGTGGGGGGCAGCGCCTTGAAGCTTTCTTT. Its translation: CASSGGQRLEAFF.

This clonotype was counted many times. J is TRBJ1-1 and V is TRBV15; no reliable D call. Germline CDR1 reads LNHNV; CDR2 reads YYDKDF (reference sequence). V was pared by 8 bases and J by 0 bases, with 10 bases between. The CDR3 extends over 13 amino acids. The CDR3 protein is CATSTPMNTEAFF. Here the CDR3 DNA reads TGTGCCACCTCGACACCCATGAACACTGAAGCTTTCTTT.

This clonotype has a count of ten or more. The chain combines TRBV29-1 with TRBJ1-1; D gene ambiguous. The CDR3 runs 12 residues. Germline V gene sequence: CDR1 SQVTM, CDR2 ANQGSEA. Trimming removed 2 bases from V and 3 bases from J, with 7 bases in between. CDR3 protein: CSVERSDTEAFF. In DNA form, the CDR3 reads TGCAGCGTTGAAAGGTCGGACACTGAAGCTTTCTTT.

The chain carries TRBV5-1 and TRBJ2-7; TRBD1 matches at 7 bases. Trimming at V came to 4 bases and at J to 4 bases, leaving 8 bases not matched to a gene. The germline V gene has CDR1 SGHRS and CDR2 YFSETQ. CDR3 size: 14 residues. The CDR3, as DNA: TGCGCCAGCAGCGCGCGGTACAGGGGTTACGAGCAGTACTTC. Its protein product is CASSARYRGYEQYF. The full variable domain, in which reference TRBV5-1 and TRBJ2-7 provide the parts outside the CDR3, is KAGVTQTPRYLIKTRGQQVTLSCSPISGHRSVSWYQQTPGQGLQFLFEYFSETQRNKGNFPGRFSGRQFSNSRSEMNVSTLELGDSALYLCASSARYRGYEQYFGPGTRLTVT.

This chain links TRBV10-2 with TRBJ1-2; tentatively, D is TRBD1 (6 bases). CDR3 length: 15 amino acids. In germline, CDR1 is WSHSY, CDR2 SAAADI. Trimming pared 2 bases from V and 4 bases from J, leaving 14 bases between. The CDR3 DNA is TGCGCCAGCAGTGAGCAACGGACAGACATCTATGGCTACACCTTC. Amino acids: CASSEQRTDIYGYTF.

This clonotype was counted at least ten times. The CDR3 loop reads CASSPQTDSYEQYF. DNA of the CDR3: TGTGCCAGCAGTCCGCAGACGGACTCCTACGAGCAGTACTTC. The chain carries TRBV27 and TRBJ2-7, with no clear D. This CDR3 is built from 14 residues. V was clipped by 5 bases and J by 0 bases, with 11 bases between them. CDR1 is MNHEY and CDR2 is SMNVEV in the germline V gene (reference sequence).

Ten or more counts support this clonotype. V and J are TRBV2 and TRBJ1-1, with D unresolved. CDR3 size: 12 residues. Trimming left V 8 bases short and J 4 bases short, with 11 bases between. Germline assignment: CDR1 SNHLY and CDR2 FYNNEI. The CDR3 DNA follows: TGTGCCAGCCGGGAGAGGAGCACTGAAGCTTTCTTT. This encodes CASRERSTEAFF. The full variable domain, rest sourced from reference TRBV2 and TRBJ1-1, is EPEVTQTPSHQVTQMGQEVILRCVPISNHLYFYWYRQILGQKVEFLVSFYNNEISEKSEIFDDQFSVERPDGSNFTLKIRSTKLEDSAMYFCASRERSTEAFFGQGTRLTVV.

This clonotype was picked up a small number of times. A junction boundary mismatches the germline segment, possibly from a read error. This chain uses TRBV20-1 with TRBJ2-4; D may be TRBD2 (6 bases). The CDR3 length is 13 residues. CDR1 DFQATT and CDR2 SNEGSKA come from the germline V gene (reference sequence). The DNA for the CDR3 is TGCAGTGCTAGTCGGGGGACCCGCAACATTCAGCACTTC. This codes for CSASRGTRNIQHF.

V is TRBV7-2 and J is TRBJ1-5; no reliable D call. Trimming removed 5 bases from V and 6 bases from J, with 17 bases in between. Germline V gives CDR1 SGHTA, CDR2 FQGNSA. The CDR3 has 15 residues. CDR3 loop: CASSEGLFEGQPQHF. CDR3 coding DNA: TGTGCCAGCAGCGAAGGGTTGTTTGAGGGTCAGCCCCAGCATTTT.

This clonotype was seen a handful of times. CDR3: CASSPLMGETQYF. CDR3 in DNA: TGTGCCAGTAGTCCACTAATGGGGGAGACCCAGTACTTC. This chain uses TRBV19 with TRBJ2-5; D not resolved. CDR1 LNHDA and CDR2 SQIVND come from the germline V gene (reference sequence). The CDR3 length is 13 residues. The V gene lost 5 bases and the J gene lost 5 bases, with 12 bases spanning the gap. The complete variable domain, with remaining parts taken from reference TRBV19 and TRBJ2-5, reads DGGITQSPKYLFRKEGQNVTLSCEQNLNHDAMYWYRQDPGQGLRLIYYSQIVNDFQKGDIAEGYSVSREKKESFPLTVTSAQKNPTAFYLCASSPLMGETQYFGPGTRLLVL.

This chain links TRBV18 with TRBJ2-7; D possibly matches TRBD1 or TRBD2 (5 bases each). The CDR3 has 14 residues. Trimming removed 3 bases from V and 4 bases from J, with 13 bases in between. Germline V lookup: CDR1 KGHSH, CDR2 LQKENI. CDR3 sequence: CASSPSRDGYEQYF. The CDR3 DNA reads TGTGCCAGCTCACCGTCCCGGGACGGGTACGAGCAGTACTTC.

As DNA, the CDR3 is TGTGCCACCAGTGACGAACATACCGCGAGGACCCAGTACTTC. As protein: CATSDEHTARTQYF. The V gene is TRBV24-1, the J gene TRBJ2-5, with D unresolved. The CDR3 covers 14 residues. V was trimmed by 4 bases and J by 7 bases, leaving 15 bases between them. The germline V gene has CDR1 KGHDR and CDR2 SFDVKD.

The chain carries TRBV29-1 and TRBJ1-1; D is possibly TRBD1 (5 bases). Per germline, CDR1 SQVTM and CDR2 ANQGSEA. V dropped 6 bases and J dropped 1 base, with 12 bases sitting between them. The CDR3 consists of 13 residues. CDR3 sequence reads: CSVLDGGNTEAFF. CDR3 bases: TGCAGCGTGCTGGACGGGGGGAACACTGAAGCTTTCTTT.

Worth noting for this clonotype: A much larger clone is a single base away; this may be a read error. The chain employs TRBV6-2 or TRBV6-3 and TRBJ2-1; D gene uncertain. The CDR3 is 13 amino acids. Looked up from germline, CDR1 is MNHEY and CDR2 is SVGEGT. CDR3 amino acids: CAISEDEHNEQFF. For the CDR3, the DNA is TGTGCCATCAGTGAGGACGAGCACAATGAGCAGTTCTTC.

The J gene is TRBJ1-2, the V gene TRBV12-3 or TRBV12-4, with 9 bases matching TRBD1. CDR3 size: 15 residues. The V and J ends lost 6 bases and 2 bases, in that order; junction bases with no gene match: 7. The CDR3 DNA reads as TGTGCCAGCAGGCGGACAGGGGATGGCAACTATGGCTACACCTTC. This codes for CASRRTGDGNYGYTF.

The chain joins TRBV11-2 to TRBJ1-6; D is unclear. The CDR3 totals 13 residues. Germline CDR1 and CDR2: SGHAT and FQNNGV. Trimming removed 0 bases from V and 10 bases from J, with 7 bases in between. The CDR3 reads CASSLDPRSPLHF. The CDR3 DNA reads as TGTGCCAGCAGCTTAGATCCCCGGTCACCCCTCCACTTT.

The chain carries TRBV4-2 and TRBJ2-7; D call uncertain. Per the germline V gene, CDR1 is LGHNA and CDR2 is YNFKEQ. The CDR3 contains 15 residues. V shed 0 bases and J shed 2 bases, with 11 bases lying between them. In DNA, the CDR3 is TGTGCCAGCAGCCAAGATCTTGGCGGTGCCTACGAGCAGTACTTC. Its protein is CASSQDLGGAYEQYF.

The chain employs TRBV20-1 and TRBJ2-7; no clear D gene. This CDR3 is built from 14 residues. Trimming removed 6 bases at V and 2 bases at J, with 17 bases between. Germline CDR1 and CDR2: DFQATT and SNEGSKA (reference sequence). The CDR3 region has the DNA TGCAGTGCGAGCAAGGGTGTGGCCCCCTACGAGCAGTACTTC. It yields the protein CSASKGVAPYEQYF.

This chain joins TRBV28 and TRBJ2-1; perhaps TRBD2 as D (6 bases). Germline V gene data show CDR1 as MDHEN and CDR2 as SYDVKM. This CDR3 comprises 14 residues. The V end was cut by 3 bases, the J end by 7 bases, with 13 bases between. The CDR3 sequence: CASSLEGGVNEQFF. In DNA form, the CDR3 reads TGTGCCAGCAGTTTGGAGGGTGGGGTGAATGAGCAGTTCTTC. The full variable domain, completed using reference TRBV28 and TRBJ2-1, is DVKVTQSSRYLVKRTGEKVFLECVQDMDHENMFWYRQDPGLGLRLIYFSYDVKMKEKGDIPEGYSVSREKKERFSLILESASTNQTSMYLCASSLEGGVNEQFFGPGTRLTVL.

The CDR3 loop is CASSYVADTEAFF. CDR3 bases: TGTGCCAGCAGTTACGTCGCAGACACTGAAGCTTTCTTT. The chain joins TRBV6-5 to TRBJ1-1; D call uncertain. The CDR3 consists of 13 residues. V shed 2 bases and J shed 3 bases, with 7 bases lying between them. Germline lookup yields CDR1 MNHEY and CDR2 SVGAGI.

A word on this clonotype: This clone may be a read error of a much larger clone one base away. The gene calls are TRBV29-1 and TRBJ1-1; D is undetermined. This CDR3 region has 13 residues. Germline values: CDR1 SQVTM, CDR2 ANQGSEA. The V gene lost 7 bases and the J gene lost 3 bases, with 15 bases spanning the gap. The CDR3 coding sequence is TGCAGCGCTCGCGAAGAGGCGGACACTGAAGCTTTCTTT. It translates to CSAREEADTEAFF.

The rearrangement joins TRBV6-1 to TRBJ2-7, with TRBD1 matching over 7 bases. The CDR3 extends over 16 amino acids. After removal of 6 bases from V and 9 bases from J, the junction contained 20 bases not matched to a gene. From germline, CDR1 is MNHNS and CDR2 SASEGT. In DNA, the CDR3 is TGTGCCAGCAGCCACCTTGCGGACAGGACCCCCCGCGGGCAGTACTTC. Its translation: CASSHLADRTPRGQYF.

This clonotype was found a few times. The J gene is TRBJ2-3, the V gene TRBV12-3 or TRBV12-4; D is perhaps TRBD1 (6 bases). V lost 6 bases and J 6 bases, leaving 13 bases between the germline ends. The CDR3 is 13 residues long. The DNA for the CDR3 is TGTGCCAGCAGATTAAAGGGGGAGGATACGCAGTATTTT. Translating gives CASRLKGEDTQYF.

The CDR3 region has the DNA TGCAGTGCTAAAGACAACCCAGATACGCAGTATTTT. Translated, it gives CSAKDNPDTQYF. The rearrangement links TRBV20-1 to TRBJ2-3, with no clear D. Trimming cost V 4 bases and J 4 bases, with 9 bases left between them. This CDR3 has 12 amino acids. Germline V gene sequence: CDR1 DFQATT, CDR2 SNEGSKA (reference sequence).

This clonotype was counted between two and nine times. The V call is TRBV28, the J call TRBJ2-1; 7 nucleotides agree with TRBD2. Germline lookup yields CDR1 MDHEN and CDR2 SYDVKM. J lost 2 bases, V lost 3 bases, and 4 bases had no gene match. This CDR3 spans 15 amino acids. The CDR3 spells CASSFRGVAYNEQFF. DNA of the CDR3: TGTGCCAGCAGTTTTCGGGGGGTGGCCTACAATGAGCAGTTCTTC. Based on the CDR3 plus reference TRBV28 and TRBJ2-1, the full variable domain is DVKVTQSSRYLVKRTGEKVFLECVQDMDHENMFWYRQDPGLGLRLIYFSYDVKMKEKGDIPEGYSVSREKKERFSLILESASTNQTSMYLCASSFRGVAYNEQFFGPGTRLTVL.